These 7 T cell receptor beta chains share one sample of origin, sequenced in a study of T-cell memory formation after mild COVID-19. One entry per CDR3 protein, called by TCRdb with MiXCR from the 5' RACE reads. The sample records tens of thousands of distinct CDR3 sequences, roughly 17% being singletons. Material for sequencing was PBMCs or a T cell subset sorted from them (not recorded which). These receptor sequences come from an adult woman who had mild COVID-19 (a few samples of this study predate the infection). Cell type and time point are not known.

The V and J genes are TRBV7-2 and TRBJ1-4; D is undetermined. The CDR3 runs 13 residues. With 3 bases removed from V and 8 bases from J, the gap between germline ends came to 10 bases. The germline V gene has CDR1 SGHTA and CDR2 FQGNSA. The CDR3 region has the DNA TGTGCCAGCAGCTTCGCAGGAGGGGAAAAACTGTTTTTT. As protein: CASSFAGGEKLFF.

This clonotype was detected a few times. The chain combines TRBV24-1 with TRBJ2-3; TRBD1 is a possible D gene (6 bases). With 4 bases removed from V and 0 bases from J, the gap between germline ends came to 10 bases. CDR1 is KGHDR, CDR2 SFDVKD, per germline. This CDR3 comprises 15 residues. CDR3 DNA: TGTGCCACCAGTGAATTGGACAGTAGCACAGATACGCAGTATTTT. Residues: CATSELDSSTDTQYF.

This clonotype has more than one count but fewer than ten. The chain links TRBV6-2 or TRBV6-3 to TRBJ2-3, with D maybe TRBD2 (7 bases). V lost 5 bases and J 6 bases, leaving 18 bases between the germline ends. This CDR3 has 15 amino acids. Per germline, CDR1 MNHEY and CDR2 SVGEGT. The CDR3 is CASSRGARRDDTQYF. Here the CDR3 DNA reads TGTGCCAGCAGTCGGGGGGCCCGAAGAGATGATACGCAGTATTTT.

The V call is TRBV6-2 or TRBV6-3, the J call TRBJ2-7; 8 bases agree with TRBD1. The CDR3 totals 14 residues. V gave up 6 bases and J gave up 0 bases; unmatched junction bases: 4. Germline loops: CDR1 MNHEY, CDR2 SVGEGT. The CDR3 here is CASRTGTGSYEQYF. The DNA for the CDR3 is TGTGCCAGCAGGACCGGGACAGGCTCCTACGAGCAGTACTTC.

The V call is TRBV29-1, the J call TRBJ2-1; TRBD1 aligns across 12 bases. After removal of 6 bases from V and 8 bases from J, the junction contained 5 bases not matched to a gene. Germline V gene sequence: CDR1 SQVTM, CDR2 ANQGSEA. This CDR3 has 13 residues. This chain's CDR3 is CSVRGTGGDEQFF. Written as DNA, the CDR3 is TGCAGCGTCCGAGGGACAGGGGGCGATGAGCAGTTCTTC.

CDR3 amino acids: CSVEVVAGSYEQYF. The CDR3 DNA reads TGCAGCGTTGAAGTAGTAGCGGGATCCTACGAGCAGTACTTC. The V call is TRBV29-1, the J call TRBJ2-7, with TRBD2 identical over 8 bases. Germline CDR1 reads SQVTM; CDR2 reads ANQGSEA. The CDR3 covers 14 residues. The junction had 3 bases not matched to a gene; V was cut back by 1 base and J by 1 base.

The chain couples TRBV4-1 to TRBJ1-2; TRBD1 agrees at 7 bases. V shed 0 bases and J 6 bases; nucleotides not matched to a gene: 10. From germline, CDR1 is MGHRA and CDR2 YSYEKL. There are 16 residues in the CDR3. CDR3 in amino acids: CASSQDPQGVGDGYTF. CDR3 DNA sequence: TGCGCCAGCAGCCAAGATCCGCAGGGGGTGGGGGATGGCTACACCTTC.